This T cell receptor beta chain was recorded in a study of control samples from healthy donors and cancer patients. Repertoires were generated with immunoSEQ multiplex PCR, while TCRdb's copy carries only in-frame clones and drops some. The sample carries over 150,000 clones, about 94% recorded once. The CDR3 length is 14 residues. Germline V gene lookup returns CDR1 MNHEY and CDR2 SMNVEV (reference sequence). Trimming removed 5 bases at V and 10 bases at J, with 18 bases between. Source material: PBMCs. The source is a man aged 55 to 70 with colorectal cancer. This chain joins TRBV27 and TRBJ1-5; a weak D match, TRBD1 (5 bases). The CDR3 loop is CASSKSGSIGPQHF. In DNA form, the CDR3 reads TGTGCCAGCAGTAAGTCAGGGTCCATAGGTCCCCAGCATTTT.